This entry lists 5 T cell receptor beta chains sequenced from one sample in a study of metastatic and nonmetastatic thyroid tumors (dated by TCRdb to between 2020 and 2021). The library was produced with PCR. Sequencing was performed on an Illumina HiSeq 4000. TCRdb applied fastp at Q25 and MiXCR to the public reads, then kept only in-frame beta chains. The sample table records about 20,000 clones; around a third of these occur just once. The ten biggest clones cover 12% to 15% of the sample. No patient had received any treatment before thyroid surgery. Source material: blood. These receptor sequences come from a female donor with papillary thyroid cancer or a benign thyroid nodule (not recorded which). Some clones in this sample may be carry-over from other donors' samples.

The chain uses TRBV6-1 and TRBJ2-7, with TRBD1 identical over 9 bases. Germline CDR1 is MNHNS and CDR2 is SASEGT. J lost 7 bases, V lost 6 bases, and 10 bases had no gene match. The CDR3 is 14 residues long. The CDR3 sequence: CASRLLQGAREQYF. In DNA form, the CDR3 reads TGTGCCAGCAGACTTCTACAGGGGGCGCGTGAGCAGTACTTC.

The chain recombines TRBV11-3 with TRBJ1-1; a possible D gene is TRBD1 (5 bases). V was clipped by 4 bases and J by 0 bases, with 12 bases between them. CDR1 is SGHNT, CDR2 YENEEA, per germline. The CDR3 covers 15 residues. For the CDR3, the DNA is TGTGCCAGCAGCTCAGTGCCGGGGCTGAACACTGAAGCTTTCTTT. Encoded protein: CASSSVPGLNTEAFF.

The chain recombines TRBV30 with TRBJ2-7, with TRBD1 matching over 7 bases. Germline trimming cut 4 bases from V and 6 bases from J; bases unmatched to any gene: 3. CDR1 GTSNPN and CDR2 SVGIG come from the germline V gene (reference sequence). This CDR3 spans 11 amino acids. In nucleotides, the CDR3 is TGTGCCTGGACAGGGGGAAGCGAGCAGTACTTC. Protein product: CAWTGGSEQYF.

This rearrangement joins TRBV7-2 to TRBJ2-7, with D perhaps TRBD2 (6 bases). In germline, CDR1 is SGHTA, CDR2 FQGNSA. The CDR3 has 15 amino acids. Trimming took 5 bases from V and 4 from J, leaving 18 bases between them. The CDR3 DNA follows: TGTGCCAGCAGCGTCCGGCGAGGGGCGGGGTACGAGCAGTACTTC. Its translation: CASSVRRGAGYEQYF.

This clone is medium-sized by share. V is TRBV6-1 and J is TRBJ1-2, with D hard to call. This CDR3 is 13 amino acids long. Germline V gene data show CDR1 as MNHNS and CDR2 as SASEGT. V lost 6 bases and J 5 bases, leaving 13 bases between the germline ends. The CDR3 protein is CASSPESDYGYTF. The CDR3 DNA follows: TGTGCCAGCAGCCCTGAGTCGGATTATGGCTACACCTTC.